These 15 T cell receptor beta chains came from one sample sequenced in a study of T cells after yellow fever vaccination. From the 5' RACE reads, TCRdb called clonotypes with MiXCR, one entry per CDR3 protein. Of a few hundred thousand distinct CDR3 sequences listed, roughly 8.7% are singletons. Sequenced material: PBMCs, taken on the day of the first yellow fever vaccination. Source of these receptors: a young man who received the YFV17D yellow fever vaccine.

The rearrangement links TRBV5-1 to TRBJ2-3; D remains ambiguous. V lost 4 bases to trimming and J lost 2 bases, with 8 bases between them. The CDR3 runs 13 residues. Looked up from germline, CDR1 is SGHRS and CDR2 is YFSETQ. The CDR3 loop reads CASSLLPTDTQYF. In nucleotides, the CDR3 is TGCGCCAGCAGCCTCCTCCCCACAGATACGCAGTATTTT.

This clonotype was seen only a few times. The chain recombines TRBV2 with TRBJ1-2, with D unresolved. Germline CDR1 SNHLY, CDR2 FYNNEI. V lost 7 bases and J lost 2, with 11 bases in between. The CDR3 runs 13 residues. In DNA, the CDR3 is TGTGCCAGCATCCAGTCACAAAACTATGGCTACACCTTC. Translation: CASIQSQNYGYTF.

This clonotype was observed a few times. The chain couples TRBV6-1 to TRBJ1-1; D is perhaps TRBD1 (6 bases). Between the trimmed V and J ends, which lost 7 bases and 3 bases, there was a span of 12 bases. Germline values: CDR1 MNHNS, CDR2 SASEGT. This CDR3 is 13 amino acids long. The CDR3 here is CASMQGRYTEAFF. In DNA, the CDR3 is TGTGCCAGCATGCAGGGGCGATACACTGAAGCTTTCTTT.

This clonotype showed up just a few times. The gene calls are TRBV14 and TRBJ2-1; perhaps D is TRBD1 or TRBD2 (6 bases each). Germline CDR1 and CDR2: SGHDN and FVKESK. The germline V and J ends were trimmed by 7 bases and 0 bases, with 10 bases remaining between them. CDR3 size: 14 residues. The CDR3 DNA follows: TGTGCCAGCAACGGGGGCTTCTCCTACAATGAGCAGTTCTTC. Protein: CASNGGFSYNEQFF.

The chain employs TRBV29-1 and TRBJ2-5; TRBD2 might be the D (6 bases). Trimming took 6 bases from V and 3 from J, leaving 14 bases between them. The germline V gene encodes CDR1 SQVTM and CDR2 ANQGSEA. The CDR3 is 13 amino acids. CDR3 nucleotides: TGCAGCGTGGAAACCGGGAGTGAAGAGACCCAGTACTTC. This codes for CSVETGSEETQYF.

This clonotype was recorded once. The V call is TRBV16, the J call TRBJ1-2; maybe TRBD1 (5 bases). This CDR3 comprises 14 residues. Trimming removed 0 bases from V and 2 bases from J, with 7 bases in between. Germline CDR1 reads KGHSY; CDR2 reads FQNENV. CDR3 in DNA: TGTGCCAGCAGCCAATCCTGGGGCAACTATGGCTACACCTTC. Translated, it gives CASSQSWGNYGYTF.

V usage is TRBV7-2 and J usage is TRBJ2-7, with TRBD1 as a possible D gene (5 bases). Trimming pared 3 bases from V and 7 bases from J, leaving 16 bases between. Per the germline V gene, CDR1 is SGHTA and CDR2 is FQGNSA. This CDR3 contains 14 residues. Written as DNA, the CDR3 is TGTGCCAGCAGCTTCGATTTGTACCGACAGGAGCAGTACTTC. Protein product: CASSFDLYRQEQYF.

This clonotype was seen many times. The V call is TRBV7-3, the J call TRBJ1-1, with D perhaps TRBD1 (5 bases). This CDR3 is built from 15 residues. Between the trimmed V and J ends, which lost 6 bases and 3 bases, there was a span of 17 bases. Per the germline V gene, CDR1 is SGHTA and CDR2 is FQGTGA. The CDR3 bases are TGTGCCAGCAGTCAAAGCGGGGCGGTGTACACTGAAGCTTTCTTT. The encoded protein is CASSQSGAVYTEAFF.

In DNA form, the CDR3 reads TGCGCCAGCAGCTTGGAGGACAGGGCGGAGACCCAGTACTTC. This sequence encodes CASSLEDRAETQYF. The rearrangement joins TRBV5-1 to TRBJ2-5; 8 nucleotides match TRBD1. V gave up 0 bases and J gave up 5 bases; unmatched junction bases: 3. CDR3 size: 14 residues. Germline V gives CDR1 SGHRS, CDR2 YFSETQ.

This clonotype came up a few times. The gene calls are TRBV7-2 and TRBJ2-5; D is unclear. This CDR3 is 12 amino acids long. Trimming pared 5 bases from V and 4 bases from J, leaving 8 bases between. Germline assignment: CDR1 SGHTA and CDR2 FQGNSA. The CDR3 DNA reads TGTGCCAGCAGCCCGTACGTAGAGACCCAGTACTTC. Its translation is CASSPYVETQYF.

This clonotype was seen only a few times. The V and J genes are TRBV9 and TRBJ1-2; D possibly corresponds to TRBD1 (5 bases). The CDR3 has 21 residues. V was clipped by 3 bases and J by 2 bases, with 32 bases between them. Germline-derived CDR1 and CDR2 are SGDLS and YYNGEE. CDR3 amino acids: CASSDRRNNDRATPLNYGYTF. The CDR3 DNA reads TGTGCCAGCAGCGATCGTCGGAACAATGACAGAGCCACTCCACTGAACTATGGCTACACCTTC.

This clonotype was seen only a few times. This sequence joins TRBV7-9 and TRBJ2-7; 7 bases line up with TRBD1. From germline, CDR1 is SEHNR and CDR2 FQNEAQ (reference sequence). The CDR3 loop spans 14 amino acids. V lost 5 bases to trimming and J lost 2 bases; unmatched junction nucleotides: 6. DNA of the CDR3: TGTGCCAGCAGCGAGACAGGGAACACCTACGAGCAGTACTTC. This sequence encodes CASSETGNTYEQYF. Filled out from reference TRBV7-9 and TRBJ2-7, the complete variable domain reads DTGVSQNPRHKITKRGQNVTFRCDPISEHNRLYWYRQTLGQGPEFLTYFQNEAQLEKSRLLSDRFSAERPKGSFSTLEIQRTEQGDSAMYLCASSETGNTYEQYFGPGTRLTVT.

This clonotype was counted ten times or more. The V call is TRBV7-9, the J call TRBJ2-3, with TRBD2 matching 11 bases. The CDR3 contains 16 residues. The germline CDR1 and CDR2 sequences are SEHNR and FQNEAQ (reference sequence). V lost 8 bases, J lost 0 bases, and 7 bases stayed unmatched. The CDR3 here is CASHKGLAASTDTQYF. In nucleotides, the CDR3 is TGTGCCAGCCACAAGGGACTAGCGGCTAGCACAGATACGCAGTATTTT.

The sample holds a few counts of this clonotype. The V call is TRBV5-1, the J call TRBJ2-3; possibly TRBD1 for D (6 bases). Germline V gene sequence: CDR1 SGHRS, CDR2 YFSETQ. The CDR3 loop spans 13 amino acids. V shed 5 bases and J shed 5 bases, with 12 bases lying between them. The CDR3 loop is CASSVQGQDTQYF. DNA of the CDR3: TGCGCCAGCAGTGTGCAGGGGCAAGATACGCAGTATTTT.

The chain couples TRBV19 to TRBJ2-3, with a weak D call TRBD2 (5 bases). The CDR3 has 16 residues. V lost 3 bases to trimming and J lost 0 bases, with 13 bases between them. Per the germline V gene, CDR1 is LNHDA and CDR2 is SQIVND (reference sequence). CDR3 region: CASSMGAGGSTDTQYF. The CDR3 DNA follows: TGTGCCAGTAGTATGGGCGCTGGAGGAAGCACAGATACGCAGTATTTT.